This entry is about one T cell receptor beta chain. Its antigen remains unidentified. This record belongs to a study of CD8 T cells in ankylosing spondylitis. Study-wide results and limits: Ankylosing spondylitis blood appeared to carry a characteristic TCR beta motif of roughly 8 highly homologous variants. Reports of some motif variants in reactive arthritis synovial fluid and blood predate this one.

Germline CDR1 and CDR2: KGHSH and LQKENI. This CDR3 contains 13 residues. V gave up 3 bases and J gave up 2 bases, with 7 bases separating them. The authors made TCR beta libraries by quantitative 5'-RACE with molecular barcodes. TCRdb itself ran the 5' RACE reads through MiXCR, one entry per CDR3 protein. The sample has roughly 400,000 distinct CDR3 sequences; approximately 20% are singletons. The TCR comes from a male donor with ankylosing spondylitis. Material for sequencing was blood, either unsorted or a sorted T cell fraction (not recorded which). The V and J genes are TRBV18 and TRBJ1-2; no clear D. The CDR3 coding sequence is TGTGCCAGCTCACCTGGGGAAAACTATGGCTACACCTTC. Translation gives CASSPGENYGYTF.